These 24 T cell receptor beta chains were all obtained from the same sample, sequenced in a study of T cell repertoires in cytomegalovirus infection. These receptors lack a known antigen. TCRdb called the reads again in MiXCR, with one record for every CDR3 protein. The sample includes 62,000 or so distinct CDR3 sequences, 20% of them seen just once. The source was CD8+ T cells from cultured PBMCs, collected from culture after CMV antigen stimulation. The receptors were sampled from a human donor in good health (CMV status not recorded). Some clones in this sample may be carry-over from other donors' samples.

This clonotype was observed many times. The gene calls are TRBV10-3 and TRBJ1-3; D gene uncertain. Germline CDR1 ENHRY, CDR2 SYGVKD. This CDR3 has 13 amino acids. V shed 2 bases and J shed 5 bases, with 7 bases lying between them. This CDR3 reads CAISEEKRNTIYF. CDR3 nucleotide sequence: TGTGCCATCAGTGAGGAGAAGAGAAACACCATATATTTT.

The chain is built from TRBV7-9 and TRBJ2-1; TRBD2 matches 14 bases. V lost 5 bases and J lost 2; bases outside the gene matches: 5. Germline V gene lookup returns CDR1 SEHNR and CDR2 FQNEAQ (reference sequence). The CDR3 is 17 residues long. The DNA of the CDR3 is TGTGCCAGCAGCGGGCGACTAGCGGGGGGGCCCTACAATGAGCAGTTCTTC. This translates into CASSGRLAGGPYNEQFF.

This chain joins TRBV6-2 or TRBV6-3 and TRBJ1-5; 7 bases fit TRBD1. Germline CDR1 is MNHEY and CDR2 is SVGEGT. The CDR3 is 16 residues long. V shed 6 bases and J 7 bases; nucleotides not matched to a gene: 15. The CDR3 sequence is CASRPRRQGGFQPQHF. CDR3 DNA sequence: TGTGCCAGCAGACCCCGTCGACAGGGCGGGTTCCAGCCCCAGCATTTT.

This chain links TRBV4-3 with TRBJ2-7; 13 bases are shared with TRBD2. The V gene end was trimmed by 6 bases and the J gene end by 5 bases; junction bases not matched to a gene: 4. The CDR3 covers 14 residues. Germline assignment: CDR1 LGHNA and CDR2 YSLEER. CDR3 region: CASSTGTSGDEQYF. As DNA, the CDR3 is TGCGCCAGCAGTACCGGGACTAGCGGGGACGAGCAGTACTTC.

The gene calls are TRBV7-6 and TRBJ1-3; D perhaps matches TRBD1 (6 bases). Trimming took off 5 bases at V and 0 bases at J, with 14 bases between the two ends. Germline loops: CDR1 SGHVS, CDR2 FNYEAQ. The CDR3 covers 16 residues. The DNA for the CDR3 is TGTGCCAGCAGCCCGTTGACAGGCTACTCTGGAAACACCATATATTTT. Protein product: CASSPLTGYSGNTIYF.

The chain uses TRBV12-3 or TRBV12-4 and TRBJ2-7; D remains ambiguous. CDR3 length: 14 residues. V lost 3 bases and J 4 bases, leaving 13 bases between the germline ends. The CDR3 reads CASSFLHSLYEQYF. In nucleotides, the CDR3 is TGTGCCAGCAGTTTTTTGCACAGCCTTTACGAGCAGTACTTC.

The chain couples TRBV28 to TRBJ2-2, with D possibly being TRBD1 or TRBD2 (5 bases each). V shed 6 bases and J shed 4 bases, with 12 bases lying between them. Looked up from germline, CDR1 is MDHEN and CDR2 is SYDVKM. There are 14 residues in the CDR3. The chain's CDR3 is CASSKSGTTGELFF. CDR3 sequence (DNA): TGTGCCAGCAGCAAATCCGGGACCACCGGGGAGCTGTTTTTT.

This clonotype was found a few times. The chain links TRBV27 to TRBJ1-6; D is possibly TRBD1 (6 bases). CDR1 and CDR2 from the germline V gene are MNHEY and SMNVEV (reference sequence). Trimming stripped 5 bases from V and 8 bases from J, with 19 bases between. The CDR3 runs to 16 residues. CDR3 DNA: TGTGCCAGCAGTCGATCGACAGGATTAGTCTATTCACCCCTCCACTTT. Protein product: CASSRSTGLVYSPLHF.

This chain links TRBV24-1 with TRBJ2-1; unclear D gene. The germline gives CDR1 KGHDR, CDR2 SFDVKD. V gave up 0 bases and J gave up 12 bases, with 20 bases separating them. The CDR3 is 16 amino acids. The CDR3 DNA sequence: TGTGCCACCAGTGATTTGGGGAATTCCCGGCGGTTAGGGCAGTTCTTC. It translates to CATSDLGNSRRLGQFF.

The chain joins TRBV2 to TRBJ2-4; 7 nucleotides match TRBD1. CDR1 and CDR2 (germline): SNHLY, FYNNEI. CDR3 length: 19 residues. Trimming at V came to 1 base and at J to 1 base, leaving 13 bases not matched to a gene. CDR3 amino acids: CASSEVRGQVWFAKNIQYF. The DNA of the CDR3 is TGTGCCAGCAGTGAAGTTAGGGGGCAAGTGTGGTTTGCCAAAAACATTCAGTACTTC.

This clonotype was seen ten or more times. The gene calls are TRBV7-9 and TRBJ1-2, with D maybe TRBD1 (6 bases). V lost 1 base, J lost 12 bases, and 9 bases lay in between. CDR3 length equals 11 residues. Germline CDR1 SEHNR, CDR2 FQNEAQ (reference sequence). CDR3 sequence (DNA): TGTGCCAGCAGCTTAGGACAGGCCGACACCTTC. The encoded protein is CASSLGQADTF. The variable domain in full, with the rest retrieved from reference TRBV7-9 and TRBJ1-2, is DTGVSQNPRHKITKRGQNVTFRCDPISEHNRLYWYRQTLGQGPEFLTYFQNEAQLEKSRLLSDRFSAERPKGSFSTLEIQRTEQGDSAMYLCASSLGQADTFGSGTRLTVV.

This chain joins TRBV7-9 and TRBJ2-5, with D unclear. With 7 bases removed from V and 2 bases from J, the gap between germline ends came to 11 bases. This CDR3 spans 13 amino acids. Germline V CDR1 and CDR2: SEHNR, FQNEAQ (reference sequence). CDR3 sequence: CASTLAEQETQYF. The CDR3 nucleotides are TGTGCCAGCACATTGGCCGAACAAGAGACCCAGTACTTC.

The V and J genes are TRBV3-1 and TRBJ2-1; D may be TRBD1 or TRBD2 (6 bases each). Germline V gene lookup returns CDR1 LGHDT and CDR2 YNNKEL (reference sequence). The CDR3 spans 15 residues. With 3 bases removed from V and 9 bases from J, the gap between germline ends came to 18 bases. The CDR3 nucleotides are TGTGCCAGCAGCCACCCCTCCGGAGGGGGTCGTGAGCAGTTCTTC. This codes for CASSHPSGGGREQFF.

The J gene is TRBJ2-1, the V gene TRBV14; D possibly corresponds to TRBD2 (6 bases). Germline CDR1 reads SGHDN; CDR2 reads FVKESK. The CDR3 contains 16 residues. With 5 bases removed from V and 9 bases from J, the gap between germline ends came to 23 bases. The CDR3, as DNA: TGTGCCAGCAGCTTGGGCCCGGGACTCCTACCCGGTGAGCAGTTCTTC. It specifies CASSLGPGLLPGEQFF.

This chain joins TRBV7-6 and TRBJ1-4, with D unclear. Germline CDR1 SGHVS, CDR2 FNYEAQ. This CDR3 is built from 13 residues. Trimming took off 5 bases at V and 4 bases at J, with 8 bases between the two ends. CDR3 protein: CASSKPRNEKLFF. The CDR3 DNA reads as TGTGCCAGCAGCAAACCTCGTAATGAAAAACTGTTTTTT.

This clonotype was seen only a few times. The V call is TRBV19, the J call TRBJ1-2, with D possibly TRBD1 on 6 matching bases. Between the trimmed V and J ends, which lost 7 bases and 5 bases, there was a span of 26 bases. The CDR3 runs to 17 residues. The germline CDR1 and CDR2 sequences are LNHDA and SQIVND (reference sequence). The CDR3 loop reads CASTYLRTDLTTYGYTF. CDR3 bases: TGTGCCAGTACCTACTTAAGGACAGACCTAACTACGTATGGCTACACCTTC.

This clonotype was detected only a few times. The chain combines TRBV7-3 with TRBJ2-1; perhaps TRBD1 as D (5 bases). The germline V gene has CDR1 SGHTA and CDR2 FQGTGA. Trimming left V 5 bases short and J 0 bases short, with 14 bases between. The CDR3 sequence is 16 residues long. DNA of the CDR3: TGTGCCAGCAGCCCTTTTGCAGGGTACTCCTACAATGAGCAGTTCTTC. Translating it yields CASSPFAGYSYNEQFF.

The V gene is TRBV7-2, the J gene TRBJ1-3, with a weak D call TRBD1 (6 bases). CDR1 and CDR2 (germline): SGHTA, FQGNSA. V lost 5 bases and J lost 8, with 19 bases in between. There are 15 residues in the CDR3. CDR3 in DNA: TGTGCCAGCAGCCTGCGGAGGGACACAGGGCACACCATATATTTT. Translated: CASSLRRDTGHTIYF.

There are many counts of this clonotype. V gene TRBV7-8 combines with J gene TRBJ1-1; possible D gene TRBD1, 6 bases. Trimming removed 5 bases from V and 4 bases from J, with 23 bases in between. Germline V CDR1 and CDR2: SGHVS, FQNEAQ. The CDR3 is made up of 17 amino acids. This chain's CDR3 is CASSPSISTGRGTEAFF. The CDR3 region has the DNA TGTGCCAGCAGCCCATCAATTAGTACAGGGAGAGGCACTGAAGCTTTCTTT.

The sample holds a few counts of this clonotype. The rearrangement uses TRBV7-8 and TRBJ1-2; 12 nucleotides agree with TRBD1. The CDR3 consists of 15 residues. Germline loops: CDR1 SGHVS, CDR2 FQNEAQ. V shed 4 bases and J 8 bases; nucleotides not matched to a gene: 8. Here the CDR3 reads CASSWGAGTGGGYTF. For the CDR3, the DNA is TGTGCCAGCAGCTGGGGGGCCGGGACAGGGGGCGGCTACACCTTC.

This clonotype was observed a few times. The chain joins TRBV12-3 or TRBV12-4 to TRBJ2-3, with 8 bases matching TRBD1. The V and J ends lost 4 bases and 4 bases, in that order; junction bases with no gene match: 13. CDR3 length equals 17 residues. The chain's CDR3 is CASSSFTGGSPADTQYF. CDR3 nucleotide sequence: TGTGCCAGCAGTTCCTTCACAGGGGGTTCACCGGCAGATACGCAGTATTTT.

The chain carries TRBV12-3 or TRBV12-4 and TRBJ1-2; weak D call: TRBD1 (5 bases). The CDR3 consists of 13 residues. V was cut by 8 bases and J by 8 bases, with 18 bases left in between. The CDR3 sequence: CASRNRDSGGYTF. CDR3 in DNA: TGTGCCAGCCGAAACCGGGACTCAGGGGGCTACACCTTC.

This clonotype was seen a handful of times. This chain joins TRBV7-2 and TRBJ1-6, with D perhaps TRBD1 (6 bases). The CDR3 runs 16 residues. Trimming cost V 2 bases and J 7 bases, with 15 bases left between them. In germline, CDR1 is SGHTA, CDR2 FQGNSA. The CDR3 protein is CASSLKARGGNSPLHF. The CDR3 DNA follows: TGTGCCAGCAGCTTAAAGGCCAGGGGTGGGAATTCACCCCTCCACTTT.

V is TRBV14 and J is TRBJ1-2; perhaps TRBD1 as D (5 bases). The V gene lost 1 base and the J gene lost 2 bases, with 14 bases spanning the gap. This CDR3 region has 16 residues. The germline V gene has CDR1 SGHDN and CDR2 FVKESK. The CDR3 DNA reads as TGTGCCAGCAGCCAAGCAGGAGCGGGACCCAACTATGGCTACACCTTC. Amino acid sequence: CASSQAGAGPNYGYTF.